The 21 T cell receptor beta chains presented below share a single source sample, sequenced in a study of T-cell memory formation after mild COVID-19. TCRdb re-called the 5' RACE reads through MiXCR, storing one row per CDR3 protein. There are roughly 320,000 distinct CDR3 sequences in the sample; 25% to 30% occur only once, and roughly 13% lies in the top ten. Sample: PBMCs or a T cell subset sorted from them (not recorded which). These receptors came from an adult woman who had mild COVID-19 (a few samples of this study predate the infection). Cell type and time point are not known.

This clonotype has a handful of counts. The rearrangement joins TRBV20-1 to TRBJ1-1, with D unclear. V gave up 0 bases and J gave up 4 bases, with 15 bases separating them. The CDR3 consists of 15 residues. Germline lookup yields CDR1 DFQATT and CDR2 SNEGSKA (reference sequence). DNA of the CDR3: TGCAGTGCTAGAGAGGACCCCATTTCGGGCACTGAAGCTTTCTTT. Its translation is CSAREDPISGTEAFF.

The chain uses TRBV11-3 and TRBJ2-3, with a possible D match to TRBD2 (5 bases). Trimming cost V 5 bases and J 0 bases, with 9 bases left between them. Germline V CDR1 and CDR2: SGHNT, YENEEA. The CDR3 covers 14 residues. This CDR3 is CASSHRLSTDTQYF. In nucleotides, the CDR3 is TGTGCCAGCAGCCACCGACTAAGCACAGATACGCAGTATTTT.

Only a few counts were recorded for this clonotype. The CDR3 loop is CASSKARRLAGPDTQYF. The CDR3 region has the DNA TGTGCCAGCAGCAAAGCCCGGCGGCTAGCGGGACCAGATACGCAGTATTTT. The rearrangement uses TRBV7-8 and TRBJ2-3, with 9 bases that match TRBD2. The CDR3 runs 17 residues. Germline CDR1 SGHVS, CDR2 FQNEAQ. J lost 4 bases, V lost 5 bases, and 13 bases had no gene match.

V and J are TRBV24-1 and TRBJ2-3; D call uncertain. The CDR3 consists of 15 residues. V was pared by 0 bases and J by 2 bases, with 8 bases between. CDR1 is KGHDR, CDR2 SFDVKD, per germline. The CDR3 reads CATSDLPGNTDTQYF. The CDR3 nucleotides read TGTGCCACCAGTGATTTGCCCGGCAACACAGATACGCAGTATTTT.

This clonotype was detected once. The genes are TRBV12-3 or TRBV12-4 and TRBJ2-2, with 12 bases matching TRBD2. The CDR3 has 14 amino acids. V lost 4 bases, J lost 9 bases, and 3 bases stayed unmatched. CDR3 sequence (DNA): TGTGCCAGCAGTTCTAGCGGGGGGGCCAGGGAGCTGTTTTTT. It specifies CASSSSGGARELFF.

The V and J genes are TRBV7-9 and TRBJ1-5; D possibly corresponds to TRBD1 (6 bases). Trimming removed 4 bases from V and 6 bases from J, with 13 bases in between. This CDR3 contains 14 residues. Germline V gene sequence: CDR1 SEHNR, CDR2 FQNEAQ (reference sequence). The CDR3 loop reads CASSSGAGTQPQHF. The CDR3 coding sequence is TGTGCCAGCAGCTCAGGGGCCGGGACTCAGCCCCAGCATTTT.

The gene calls are TRBV7-6 and TRBJ2-1; 8 positions match TRBD1. CDR1 and CDR2 from the germline V gene are SGHVS and FNYEAQ. J was trimmed by 4 bases and V by 2 bases; bases with no gene match: 4. This CDR3 has 15 amino acids. CDR3 in amino acids: CASSLSDRVYNEQFF. The CDR3 DNA is TGTGCCAGCAGCTTATCGGACAGGGTATACAATGAGCAGTTCTTC.

The chain recombines TRBV7-9 with TRBJ2-7; 8 nucleotides match TRBD2. Per the germline V gene, CDR1 is SEHNR and CDR2 is FQNEAQ (reference sequence). CDR3 size: 16 residues. J was trimmed by 2 bases and V by 0 bases; bases with no gene match: 6. The CDR3 DNA reads as TGTGCCAGCAGCTTAGCGGCGGCGGGGGGACCCTACGAGCAGTACTTC. This sequence encodes CASSLAAAGGPYEQYF.

The chain carries TRBV4-1 and TRBJ2-1, with TRBD2 matching 8 bases. This CDR3 is 17 amino acids long. V shed 1 base, J shed 1 base, and the junction held 6 bases outside the gene matches. The V gene's germline CDR1 is MGHRA and CDR2 YSYEKL. The CDR3 is CASSQGQGGGSYNEQFF. The CDR3, as DNA: TGCGCCAGCAGCCAAGGTCAGGGCGGGGGGTCCTACAATGAGCAGTTCTTC.

This clonotype turned up a few times. The genes are TRBV5-1 and TRBJ2-5, with D perhaps matching TRBD1 or TRBD2 (5 bases each). The CDR3 runs to 15 residues. Per germline, CDR1 SGHRS and CDR2 YFSETQ. Deletions cut 4 bases from V and 2 bases from J, with 15 bases between. The CDR3 spells CASSGALGVQETQYF. Written as DNA, the CDR3 is TGCGCCAGCAGCGGGGCCCTGGGGGTTCAAGAGACCCAGTACTTC. The full variable domain, completed using reference TRBV5-1 and TRBJ2-5, is KAGVTQTPRYLIKTRGQQVTLSCSPISGHRSVSWYQQTPGQGLQFLFEYFSETQRNKGNFPGRFSGRQFSNSRSEMNVSTLELGDSALYLCASSGALGVQETQYFGPGTRLLVL.

This clonotype was observed a few times. This chain joins TRBV19 and TRBJ2-1; 13 nucleotides match TRBD2. Germline CDR1 reads LNHDA; CDR2 reads SQIVND (reference sequence). V lost 3 bases and J lost 9; bases outside the gene matches: 2. CDR3 length: 14 residues. CDR3 in DNA: TGTGCCAGTAGTATCGGGACTAGCGGGGTTGAGCAGTTCTTC. Amino acid sequence: CASSIGTSGVEQFF.

This clonotype has only a few counts. The V call is TRBV18, the J call TRBJ2-3; TRBD2 matches at 9 bases. The germline V gene encodes CDR1 KGHSH and CDR2 LQKENI. CDR3 length: 18 residues. Trimming cost V 2 bases and J 4 bases; bases outside gene matches: 13. This CDR3 reads CASSPTFREAGGADTQYF. In nucleotides, the CDR3 is TGTGCCAGCTCACCAACTTTCCGGGAAGCGGGGGGCGCAGATACGCAGTATTTT.

This clonotype was counted between two and nine times. The chain uses TRBV9 and TRBJ2-3, with D perhaps TRBD1 (5 bases). The length of the CDR3 is 13 residues. Germline lookup yields CDR1 SGDLS and CDR2 YYNGEE. Trimming left V 2 bases short and J 9 bases short, with 13 bases between. CDR3 coding DNA: TGTGCCAGCAGCGTTATCGCAGGGAAGACGCAGTATTTT. Translated: CASSVIAGKTQYF.

The chain uses TRBV10-3 and TRBJ2-1; 8 bases fit TRBD2. Germline-derived CDR1 and CDR2 are ENHRY and SYGVKD. The CDR3 totals 19 residues. With 4 bases clipped from V and 4 bases from J, the junction kept 18 bases outside the gene matches. For the CDR3, the DNA is TGTGCCATCAGTGGGCCGTTTGTAGCGGGACCCCCTAATTACAATGAGCAGTTCTTC. This translates into CAISGPFVAGPPNYNEQFF.

The table lists this clonotype with many counts. CDR3 loop: CASSPRSPSPFTGELFF. DNA for the CDR3: TGTGCCAGCAGCCCCCGGAGCCCTTCACCATTCACCGGGGAGCTGTTTTTT. The chain has TRBV9 and TRBJ2-2; D is ambiguous. Trimming took 4 bases from V and 4 from J, leaving 20 bases between them. CDR1 SGDLS and CDR2 YYNGEE come from the germline V gene. The CDR3 is 17 amino acids.

The chain links TRBV24-1 to TRBJ2-1; 11 bases align to TRBD2. The germline V gene has CDR1 KGHDR and CDR2 SFDVKD. J was trimmed by 5 bases and V by 5 bases; bases with no gene match: 10. CDR3 length: 17 residues. The CDR3 loop reads CATSAPVALAGDNEQFF. For the CDR3, the DNA is TGTGCCACCAGTGCCCCCGTCGCACTAGCGGGAGACAATGAGCAGTTCTTC.

This chain joins TRBV12-3 or TRBV12-4 and TRBJ1-5, with D perhaps matching TRBD1 (5 bases). The V end was cut by 4 bases, the J end by 5 bases, with 24 bases between. The CDR3 runs to 18 residues. The CDR3 spells CASSSPAWQGEEDQPQHF. Here the CDR3 DNA reads TGTGCCAGCAGTTCCCCCGCGTGGCAAGGGGAGGAAGATCAGCCCCAGCATTTT.

This clonotype was observed a few times. The chain is built from TRBV7-8 and TRBJ2-3; weak D call: TRBD2 (7 bases). CDR1 is SGHVS and CDR2 is FQNEAQ in the germline V gene. This CDR3 is 15 amino acids long. V was shortened by 9 bases and J by 0 bases, with 16 bases between the two germline ends. DNA of the CDR3: TGTGCCAGTGGAAGGGGGGGTACGAGCACAGATACGCAGTATTTT. As protein: CASGRGGTSTDTQYF.

This clonotype was observed a handful of times. The chain carries TRBV7-8 and TRBJ2-7, with TRBD1 as a possible D gene (6 bases). In germline, CDR1 is SGHVS, CDR2 FQNEAQ. Trimming left V 4 bases short and J 1 base short, with 11 bases between. The CDR3 runs to 14 residues. CDR3 in DNA: TGTGCCAGCAGCTCCCTTGGACAGTCCTACGAGCAGTACTTC. Encoded protein: CASSSLGQSYEQYF. The complete variable domain, with remaining parts taken from reference TRBV7-8 and TRBJ2-7, reads GAGVSQSPRYKVAKRGQDVALRCDPISGHVSLFWYQQALGQGPEFLTYFQNEAQLDKSGLPSDRFFAERPEGSVSTLKIQRTQQEDSAVYLCASSSLGQSYEQYFGPGTRLTVT.

CDR3 sequence reads: CASSFEPGLQETQYF. The CDR3 region has the DNA TGTGCCAGCAGCTTTGAGCCGGGACTACAAGAGACCCAGTACTTC. The chain employs TRBV7-2 and TRBJ2-5; TRBD2 matches 7 bases. The CDR3 has 15 amino acids. After removal of 3 bases from V and 2 bases from J, the junction contained 6 bases not matched to a gene. Germline values: CDR1 SGHTA, CDR2 FQGNSA.

V usage is TRBV29-1 and J usage is TRBJ2-1; 9 bases match TRBD1. The CDR3 runs 15 residues. Germline V gene lookup returns CDR1 SQVTM and CDR2 ANQGSEA. J lost 6 bases, V lost 6 bases, and 12 bases had no gene match. The CDR3 is CSVATGTGLGNEQFF. DNA of the CDR3: TGCAGCGTCGCGACCGGGACAGGGTTGGGCAATGAGCAGTTCTTC.